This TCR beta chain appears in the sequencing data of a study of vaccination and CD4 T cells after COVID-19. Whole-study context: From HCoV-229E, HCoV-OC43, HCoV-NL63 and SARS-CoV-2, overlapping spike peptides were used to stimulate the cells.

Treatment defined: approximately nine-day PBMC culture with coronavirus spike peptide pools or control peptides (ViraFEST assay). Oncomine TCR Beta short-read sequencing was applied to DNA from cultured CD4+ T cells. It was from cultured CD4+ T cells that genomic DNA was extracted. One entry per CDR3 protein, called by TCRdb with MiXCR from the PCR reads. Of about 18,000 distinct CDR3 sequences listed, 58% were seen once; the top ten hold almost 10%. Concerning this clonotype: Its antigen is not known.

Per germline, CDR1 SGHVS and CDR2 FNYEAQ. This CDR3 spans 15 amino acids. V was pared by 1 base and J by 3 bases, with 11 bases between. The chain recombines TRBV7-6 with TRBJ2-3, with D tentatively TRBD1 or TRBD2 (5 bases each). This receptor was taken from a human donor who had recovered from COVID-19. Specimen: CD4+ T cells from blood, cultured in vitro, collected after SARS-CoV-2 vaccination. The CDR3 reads CASSLGTRETDTQYF. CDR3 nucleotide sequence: TGTGCCAGCAGCTTAGGGACCAGGGAGACAGATACGCAGTATTTT.